This T cell receptor (beta chain) was sequenced during a study of blood T cells in healthy people across ages. CDR1 is SGHTA, CDR2 FQGNSA, per germline. The CDR3 runs 14 residues. A sample-barcoded 5' primer and a J-beta primer mix were used in a second PCR of roughly 7 to 11 cycles. All samples gave at least 2.5 million CDR3-containing paired-end reads. MiXCR was run by TCRdb on the 5' RACE reads, yielding one entry per CDR3 protein. The top ten hold roughly 25% of the sample, which has approximately 800,000 distinct CDR3 sequences, 62% seen once. Whole-study results and caveats: Among T cells, TCR beta diversity per million cells dropped roughly linearly as age rose.

On this clonotype: Its antigen is not identified. At one of its ends the junction is not consistent with the germline gene, which may arise from a read error.

The sample comprised blood. The chain couples TRBV7-2 to TRBJ2-5; 7 bases line up with TRBD2. The source is a young man in good health. The CDR3 sequence: CAGSLGRGKETQYF. The DNA for the CDR3 is TGTGCCGGCAGCTTAGGGCGGGGGAAAGAGACCCAGTACTTC.